The present TCR beta chain was sequenced within a study of T cell responses to AZD1222 COVID-19 vaccine. Findings and limits, study-wide: Targets within unmutated variant regions were reportedly found for nearly half of spike-specific TCRs. Two doses of AZD1222 preceded a rise in Spike-specific TCR breadth and depth. Baseline testing showed seropositivity in only six or seven AZD1222 recipients. Donors, mostly white British, included more females; clonal diversity was possibly underestimated.

To note about this clone: Its antigen is not identified.

Using immunoSEQ multiplex PCR, the repertoire was profiled, and TCRdb retains in-frame clones only, with some absent. The sample yields 110,000 or so clones, 88% seen once. Sequenced material: peripheral blood, taken 28 days after the second AZD1222 dose. This clonotype was obtained from an adult who received the AZD1222 COVID-19 vaccine.

The CDR3 DNA is TGTGCCAGCTCGACCACGGAACAGGCGTTTTACGAGCAGTACTTC. Translating it yields CASSTTEQAFYEQYF. V and J are TRBV18 and TRBJ2-7, with D maybe TRBD1 (5 bases). CDR1 is KGHSH and CDR2 is LQKENI in the germline V gene. Between the trimmed V and J ends, which lost 6 bases and 4 bases, there was a span of 19 bases. CDR3 length: 15 amino acids.